This T cell receptor (beta chain) was sequenced during a study of cytomegalovirus exposure and HLA in healthy donors. Study summary: Later analysis reported that the 110 or so validation repertoires shared the platform of the 500 to 750 first-cohort repertoires. Study results and caveats: According to the study, around 150 TCR beta chains were cytomegalovirus-associated. First-cohort TCR clusters were later found to tend to co-occur in the 120 or so validation repertoires.

The CDR3 totals 13 residues. Unmatched junction bases numbered 6, after V lost 4 bases and J lost 6 bases. Germline-derived CDR1 and CDR2 are GTSNPN and SVGIG (reference sequence). Using immunoSEQ multiplex PCR, the repertoire was profiled, and TCRdb retains in-frame clones only, with some absent. The data hold roughly 250,000 clones, with about 90% observed a single time. This clone appeared once. Its antigen is still unknown. The chain has TRBV30 and TRBJ1-2; 9 nucleotides match TRBD1. The source is a young woman in good health and CMV-seropositive. Material: PBMCs. The CDR3 loop is CAWKPDRGHGYTF. The CDR3 bases are TGTGCCTGGAAACCGGACAGGGGCCATGGCTACACCTTC.